This T cell receptor beta chain was sequenced for a study of OX40 agonist ivuxolimab in advanced cancers. Method: immunoSEQ multiplex PCR; TCRdb's copy keeps in-frame clones and lacks some. The data hold about 26,000 clones, with over 70% observed a single time. J lost 4 bases, V lost 6 bases, and 9 bases had no gene match. Germline CDR1 is MNHEY and CDR2 is SVGAGI. The CDR3 loop spans 15 amino acids. In its sample, this clone was seen once. The V and J genes are TRBV6-5 and TRBJ1-2; 9 bases map to TRBD1. This sample comprised CD4+ or CD8+ T cells sorted from blood, obtained in a trial of the OX40 agonist ivuxolimab. This sequence was found in an adult with an advanced solid tumor such as melanoma, head and neck, liver or kidney cancer. DNA for the CDR3: TGTGCCAGCAGCACCAGACAGGGGGGGAGCTATGGCTACACCTTC. It translates to CASSTRQGGSYGYTF.